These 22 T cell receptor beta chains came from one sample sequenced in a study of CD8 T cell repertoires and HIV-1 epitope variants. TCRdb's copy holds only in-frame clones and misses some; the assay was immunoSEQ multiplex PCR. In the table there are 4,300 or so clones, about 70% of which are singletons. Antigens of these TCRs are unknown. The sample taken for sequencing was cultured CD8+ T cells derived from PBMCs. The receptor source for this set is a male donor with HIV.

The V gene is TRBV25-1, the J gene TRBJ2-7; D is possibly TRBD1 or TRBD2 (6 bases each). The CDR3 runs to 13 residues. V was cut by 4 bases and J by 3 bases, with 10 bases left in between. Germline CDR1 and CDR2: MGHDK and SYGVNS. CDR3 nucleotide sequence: TGTGCCAGCAGTGTGGAGGGACACTACGAGCAGTACTTC. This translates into CASSVEGHYEQYF.

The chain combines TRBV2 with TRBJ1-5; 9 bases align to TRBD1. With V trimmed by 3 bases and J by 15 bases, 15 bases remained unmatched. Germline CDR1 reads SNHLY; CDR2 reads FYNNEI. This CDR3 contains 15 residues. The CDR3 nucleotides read TGTGCCAGCAGTGACCCGGGGATGGAGGCGGGACAGGGGCATTTT. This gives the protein CASSDPGMEAGQGHF.

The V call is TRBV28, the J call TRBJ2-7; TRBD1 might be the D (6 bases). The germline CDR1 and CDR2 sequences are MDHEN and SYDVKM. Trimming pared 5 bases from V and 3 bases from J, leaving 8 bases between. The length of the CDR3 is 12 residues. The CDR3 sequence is CASSQGSYEQYF. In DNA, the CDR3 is TGTGCCAGCAGTCAGGGGAGCTACGAGCAGTACTTC.

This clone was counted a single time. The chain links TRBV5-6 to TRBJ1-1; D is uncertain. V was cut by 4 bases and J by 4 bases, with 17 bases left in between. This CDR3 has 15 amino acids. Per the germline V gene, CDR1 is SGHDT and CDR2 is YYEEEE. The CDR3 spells CASSQLTGRFTEAFF. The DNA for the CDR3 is TGTGCCAGCAGCCAGTTGACCGGGAGATTCACTGAAGCTTTCTTT.

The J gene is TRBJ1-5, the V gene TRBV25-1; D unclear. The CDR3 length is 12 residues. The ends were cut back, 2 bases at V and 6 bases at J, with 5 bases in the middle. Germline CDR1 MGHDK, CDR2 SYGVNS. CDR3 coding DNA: TGTGCCAGCAGTGAAATGGGTCAGCCCCAGCATTTT. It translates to CASSEMGQPQHF.

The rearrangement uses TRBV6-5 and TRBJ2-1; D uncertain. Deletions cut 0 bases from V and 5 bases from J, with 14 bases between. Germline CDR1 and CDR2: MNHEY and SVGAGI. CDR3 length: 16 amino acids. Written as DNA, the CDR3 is TGTGCCAGCAGTTACTCGACAAGCGTTAGCCACAATGAGCAGTTCTTC. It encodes CASSYSTSVSHNEQFF.

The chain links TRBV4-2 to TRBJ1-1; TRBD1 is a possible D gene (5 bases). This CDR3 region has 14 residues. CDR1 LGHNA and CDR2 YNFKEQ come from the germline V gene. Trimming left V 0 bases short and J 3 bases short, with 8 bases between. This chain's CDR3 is CASSQEGEDTEAFF. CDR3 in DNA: TGTGCCAGCAGCCAAGAAGGGGAGGACACTGAAGCTTTCTTT.

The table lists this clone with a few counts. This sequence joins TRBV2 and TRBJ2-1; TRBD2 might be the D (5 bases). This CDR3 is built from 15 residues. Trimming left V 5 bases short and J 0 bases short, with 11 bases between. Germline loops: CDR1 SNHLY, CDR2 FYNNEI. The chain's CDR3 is CASSHSVSSYNEQFF. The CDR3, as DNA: TGTGCCAGCAGTCATAGCGTCAGCTCCTACAATGAGCAGTTCTTC.

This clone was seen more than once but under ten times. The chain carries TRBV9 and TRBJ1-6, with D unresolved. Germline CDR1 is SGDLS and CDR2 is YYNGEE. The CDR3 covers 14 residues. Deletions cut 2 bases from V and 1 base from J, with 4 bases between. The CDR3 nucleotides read TGTGCCAGCAGCGTTGGTTCCTATAATTCACCCCTCCACTTT. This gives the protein CASSVGSYNSPLHF.

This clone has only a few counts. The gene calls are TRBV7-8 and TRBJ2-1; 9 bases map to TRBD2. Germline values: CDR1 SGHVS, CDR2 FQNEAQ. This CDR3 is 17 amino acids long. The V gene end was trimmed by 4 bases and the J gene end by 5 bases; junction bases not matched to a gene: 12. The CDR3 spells CASSSSFWTSVNNEQFF. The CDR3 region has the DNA TGTGCCAGCAGCTCTAGCTTCTGGACTAGCGTAAACAATGAGCAGTTCTTC.

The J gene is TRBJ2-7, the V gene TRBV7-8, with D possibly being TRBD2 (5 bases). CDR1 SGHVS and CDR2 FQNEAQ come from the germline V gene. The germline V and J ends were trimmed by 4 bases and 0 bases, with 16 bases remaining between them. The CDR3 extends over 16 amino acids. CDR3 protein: CASSSPWERNSYEQYF. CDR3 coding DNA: TGTGCCAGCAGCTCCCCTTGGGAGCGGAACTCCTACGAGCAGTACTTC.

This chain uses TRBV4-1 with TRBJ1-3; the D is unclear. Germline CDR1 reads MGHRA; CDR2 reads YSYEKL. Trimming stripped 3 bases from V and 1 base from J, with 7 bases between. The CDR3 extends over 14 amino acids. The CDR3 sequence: CASSQLGSGNTIYF. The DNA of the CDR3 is TGCGCCAGCAGCCAGTTAGGTTCTGGAAACACCATATATTTT.

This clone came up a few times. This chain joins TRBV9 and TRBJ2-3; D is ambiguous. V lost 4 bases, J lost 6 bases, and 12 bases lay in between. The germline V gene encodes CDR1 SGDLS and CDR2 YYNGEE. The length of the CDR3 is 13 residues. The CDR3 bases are TGTGCCAGCAGCCCGCCCCGATCGGATACGCAGTATTTT. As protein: CASSPPRSDTQYF.

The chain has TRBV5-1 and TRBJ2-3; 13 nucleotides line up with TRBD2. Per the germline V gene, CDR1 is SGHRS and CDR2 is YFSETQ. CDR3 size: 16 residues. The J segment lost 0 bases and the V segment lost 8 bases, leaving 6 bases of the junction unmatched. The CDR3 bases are TGCGCCAGTCGGACTAGCGGGAGTGCTAGCACAGATACGCAGTATTTT. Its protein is CASRTSGSASTDTQYF.

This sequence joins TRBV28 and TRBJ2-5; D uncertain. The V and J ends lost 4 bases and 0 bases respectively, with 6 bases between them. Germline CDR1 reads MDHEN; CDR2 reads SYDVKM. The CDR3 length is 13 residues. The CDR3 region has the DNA TGTGCCAGCAGTTCCCACTACCAAGAGACCCAGTACTTC. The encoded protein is CASSSHYQETQYF.

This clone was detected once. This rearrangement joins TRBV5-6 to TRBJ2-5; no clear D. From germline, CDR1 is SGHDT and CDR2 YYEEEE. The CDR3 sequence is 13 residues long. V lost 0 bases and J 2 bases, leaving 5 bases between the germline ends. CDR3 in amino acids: CASSLGAQETQYF. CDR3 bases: TGTGCCAGCAGCTTGGGCGCACAAGAGACCCAGTACTTC.

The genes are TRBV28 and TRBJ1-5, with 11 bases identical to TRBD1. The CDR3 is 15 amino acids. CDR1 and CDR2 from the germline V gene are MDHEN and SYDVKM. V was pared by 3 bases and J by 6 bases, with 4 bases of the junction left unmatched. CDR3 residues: CASSLGQGGTQPQHF. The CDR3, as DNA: TGTGCCAGCAGTTTGGGACAGGGGGGGACTCAGCCCCAGCATTTT.

The DNA for the CDR3 is TGTGCCATCAGTCCCGCGCGGACAGGCAGACCTACCTACGAGCAGTACTTC. It encodes CAISPARTGRPTYEQYF. This sequence joins TRBV10-3 and TRBJ2-7; 7 positions agree with TRBD1. The CDR3 sequence is 17 residues long. Germline assignment: CDR1 ENHRY and CDR2 SYGVKD. Trimming removed 5 bases from V and 2 bases from J; junction bases left unmatched: 15.

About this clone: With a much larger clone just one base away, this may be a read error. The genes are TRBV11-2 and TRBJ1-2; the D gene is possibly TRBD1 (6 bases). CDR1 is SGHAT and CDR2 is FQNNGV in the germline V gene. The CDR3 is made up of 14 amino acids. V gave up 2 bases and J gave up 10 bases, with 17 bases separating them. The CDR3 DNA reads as TGTGCCAGCAGCTTACAGGTGCCAGGGGAAGACTACACCTTC. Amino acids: CASSLQVPGEDYTF. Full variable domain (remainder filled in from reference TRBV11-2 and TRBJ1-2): EAGVAQSPRYKIIEKRQSVAFWCNPISGHATLYWYQQILGQGPKLLIQFQNNGVVDDSQLPKDRFSAERLKGVDSTLKIQPAKLEDSAVYLCASSLQVPGEDYTFGSGTRLTVV.

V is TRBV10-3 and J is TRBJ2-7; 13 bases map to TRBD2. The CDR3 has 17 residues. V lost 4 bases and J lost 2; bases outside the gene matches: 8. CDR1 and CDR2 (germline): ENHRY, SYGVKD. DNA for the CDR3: TGTGCCATCAGTGTGACCGGGACTAGCGGGAAAACCTACGAGCAGTACTTC. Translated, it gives CAISVTGTSGKTYEQYF.

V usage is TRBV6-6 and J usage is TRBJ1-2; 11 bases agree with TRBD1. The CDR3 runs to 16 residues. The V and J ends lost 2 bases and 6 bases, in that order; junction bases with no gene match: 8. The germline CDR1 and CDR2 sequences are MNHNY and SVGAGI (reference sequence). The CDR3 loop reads CASSYTHGQGANGYTF. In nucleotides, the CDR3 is TGTGCCAGCAGTTACACCCACGGACAGGGGGCAAATGGCTACACCTTC.

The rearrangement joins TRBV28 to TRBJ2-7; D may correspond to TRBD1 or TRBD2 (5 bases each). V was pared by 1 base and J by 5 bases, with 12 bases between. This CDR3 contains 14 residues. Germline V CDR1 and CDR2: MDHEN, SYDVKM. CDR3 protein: CASSLYGGTHEQYF. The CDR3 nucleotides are TGTGCCAGCAGTTTATATGGGGGTACCCACGAGCAGTACTTC.